This T cell receptor beta chain was sequenced during a study of beta chain features in type 1 diabetes. Overall study results and limits: Diminished insertions and augmented deletions at VDJ junctions characterized type 1 diabetes patients.

Populations isolated by sorting all had purity greater than 95%. The CDR3 contains 13 residues. Germline CDR1 is MDHEN and CDR2 is SYDVKM. Notes on this clone: Its antigen is still unknown.

Isolated RNA was reverse transcribed in full, so expressed TCRB transcripts were sequenced. Clones were read by immunoSEQ multiplex PCR, and TCRdb kept only the in-frame ones, dropping some. The sample lists 300,000 to 450,000 clones; around 12% were seen once. The chain carries TRBV28 and TRBJ2-5; TRBD1 agrees at 8 bases. The J call may be wrong; the DNA end is better matched by TRBJ2-7. This TCR was recovered from a young man in good health. Sequencing used naive CD4+ T cells from blood. The CDR3 DNA sequence: TGTGCCAGCTGGACCAGGGGGCCCAACGAGCAGTACTTC. This translates into CASWTRGPNEQYF.